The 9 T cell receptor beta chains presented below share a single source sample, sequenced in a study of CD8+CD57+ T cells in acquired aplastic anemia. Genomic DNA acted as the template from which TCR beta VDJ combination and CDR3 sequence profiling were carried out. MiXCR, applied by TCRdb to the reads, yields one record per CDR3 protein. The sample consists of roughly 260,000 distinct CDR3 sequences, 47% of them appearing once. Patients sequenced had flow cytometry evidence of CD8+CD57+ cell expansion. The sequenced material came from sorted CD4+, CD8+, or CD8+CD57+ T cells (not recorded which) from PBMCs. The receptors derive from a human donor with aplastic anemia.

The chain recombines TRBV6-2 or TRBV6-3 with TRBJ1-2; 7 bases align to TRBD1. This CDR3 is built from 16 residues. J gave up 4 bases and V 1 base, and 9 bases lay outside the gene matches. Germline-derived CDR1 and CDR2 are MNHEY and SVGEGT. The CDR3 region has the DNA TGTGCCAGCAGTTACTTCGGGTCCGGGACAGTCTATGGCTACACCTTC. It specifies CASSYFGSGTVYGYTF.

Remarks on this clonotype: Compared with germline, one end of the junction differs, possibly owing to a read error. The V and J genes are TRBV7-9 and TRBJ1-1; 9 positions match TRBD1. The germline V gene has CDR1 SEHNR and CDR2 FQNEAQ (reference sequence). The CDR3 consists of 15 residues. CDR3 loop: CASSPGTGSDTEAFF. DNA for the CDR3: TGCGCCAGCAGCCCCGGGACAGGGTCGGACACTGAAGCTTTCTTT.

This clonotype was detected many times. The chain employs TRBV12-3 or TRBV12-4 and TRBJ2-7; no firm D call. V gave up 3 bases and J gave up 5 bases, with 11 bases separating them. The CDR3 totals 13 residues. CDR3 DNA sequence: TGTGCCAGCAGTTTCGCCAGTCCGCACGAGCAGTACTTC. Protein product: CASSFASPHEQYF.

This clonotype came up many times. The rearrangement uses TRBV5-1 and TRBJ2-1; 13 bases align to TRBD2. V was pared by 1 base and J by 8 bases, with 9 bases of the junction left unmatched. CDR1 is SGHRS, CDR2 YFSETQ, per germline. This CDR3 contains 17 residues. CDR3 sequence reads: CASSLLGGLAGVDEQFF. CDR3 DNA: TGCGCCAGCAGCTTGTTGGGAGGACTAGCGGGAGTGGATGAGCAGTTCTTC.

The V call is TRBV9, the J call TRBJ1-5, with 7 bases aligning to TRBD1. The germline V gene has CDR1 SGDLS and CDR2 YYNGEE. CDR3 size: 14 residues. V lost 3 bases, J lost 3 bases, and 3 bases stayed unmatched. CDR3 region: CASSAGQVNQPQHF. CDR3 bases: TGTGCCAGCAGCGCCGGACAGGTCAATCAGCCCCAGCATTTT.

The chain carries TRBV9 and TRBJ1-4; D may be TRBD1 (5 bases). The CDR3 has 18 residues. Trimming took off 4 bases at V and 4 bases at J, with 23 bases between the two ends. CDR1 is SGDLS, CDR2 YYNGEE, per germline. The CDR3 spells CASSPGGPGLDLNEKLFF. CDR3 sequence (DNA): TGTGCCAGCAGCCCGGGGGGTCCGGGGTTAGACCTTAATGAAAAACTGTTTTTT.

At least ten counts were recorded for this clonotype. Here the CDR3 DNA reads TGTGCCAGCAGCTTAGGTGCCTACGAGCAGTACTTC. It is translated as CASSLGAYEQYF. The genes are TRBV7-9 and TRBJ2-7; unclear D gene. V lost 1 base, J lost 2 bases, and 3 bases lay in between. Per germline, CDR1 SEHNR and CDR2 FQNEAQ (reference sequence). There are 12 residues in the CDR3.

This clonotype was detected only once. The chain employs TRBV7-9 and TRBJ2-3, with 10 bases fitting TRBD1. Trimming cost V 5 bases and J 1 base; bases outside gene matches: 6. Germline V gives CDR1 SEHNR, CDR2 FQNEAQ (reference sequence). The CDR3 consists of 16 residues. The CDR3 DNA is TGTGCCAGCAGCCGCTCCGGGACAGGGGGCACAGATACGCAGTATTTT. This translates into CASSRSGTGGTDTQYF.

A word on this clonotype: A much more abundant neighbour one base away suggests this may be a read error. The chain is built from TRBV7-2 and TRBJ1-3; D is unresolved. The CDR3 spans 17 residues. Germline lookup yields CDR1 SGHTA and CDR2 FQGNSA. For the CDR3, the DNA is TGTGCCAGCAGCTTAGTCCCAGCCACTAACTCTGGAAACACCACATATTTT. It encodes CASSLVPATNSGNTTYF.